A single sample gave rise to the 10 T cell receptor beta chains below, sequenced in a study of shared clonotypes between healthy human individuals. It was CD45RO-negative cells, positively selected for CCR7, that made up naive CD8 cells, with terminally differentiated effector memory CD45RA+ cells excluded. The assay was immunoSEQ multiplex PCR, and TCRdb's table has in-frame clones only and misses some. This sample has about 2 million clones, with just under 95% found just once. Sequencing was done on a sample of naive CD8+ T cells sorted from blood. The receptors stem from a man aged 18 to 35 in good health.

The V gene is TRBV6-5, the J gene TRBJ2-7, with D tentatively TRBD1 (6 bases). This CDR3 comprises 13 residues. Germline CDR1 is MNHEY and CDR2 is SVGAGI. V was cut by 8 bases and J by 4 bases, with 15 bases left in between. The CDR3 sequence: CASRRTDLYEQYF. The DNA of the CDR3 is TGTGCCAGCCGTAGGACAGATTTATACGAGCAGTACTTC.

As for this clone: Other nucleotide sequences in the sample specify the same CDR3. The chain links TRBV20-1 to TRBJ1-1; the D is unclear. Germline V CDR1 and CDR2: DFQATT, SNEGSKA (reference sequence). Trimming removed 5 bases at V and 6 bases at J, with 10 bases between. The CDR3 consists of 11 residues. The CDR3 nucleotides are TGCAGTGCTTCTGGAGGCCCTGAAGCTTTCTTT. Translation gives CSASGGPEAFF.

This clone was seen once. The chain combines TRBV7-6 with TRBJ2-5; D is uncertain. CDR3 length: 13 amino acids. Germline V lookup: CDR1 SGHVS, CDR2 FNYEAQ. V was trimmed by 3 bases and J by 5 bases, leaving 10 bases between them. This CDR3 reads CASSLTLGETQYF. DNA for the CDR3: TGTGCCAGCAGCTTGACCCTGGGGGAGACCCAGTACTTC.

A note on this clone: The same CDR3 also results from other DNA sequences found in this sample. The chain uses TRBV5-6 and TRBJ2-3; D is uncertain. CDR1 and CDR2 (germline): SGHDT, YYEEEE. The CDR3 is made up of 12 amino acids. V lost 0 bases and J lost 5, with 4 bases in between. The CDR3 is CASSLAGDTQYF. The CDR3 region has the DNA TGTGCCAGCAGCTTGGCCGGAGATACGCAGTATTTT.

Turning to this clone: The sample holds other DNA sequences that translate to the same CDR3. V gene TRBV11-3 combines with J gene TRBJ2-2, with unresolved D. CDR3 length: 12 amino acids. With 6 bases removed from V and 0 bases from J, the gap between germline ends came to 2 bases. The germline gives CDR1 SGHNT, CDR2 YENEEA. In DNA, the CDR3 is TGTGCCAGCAGTCCGAACACCGGGGAGCTGTTTTTT. Protein sequence: CASSPNTGELFF.

The rearrangement joins TRBV11-3 to TRBJ2-2; 7 bases are a match to TRBD1. V shed 4 bases, J shed 2 bases, and the junction held 4 bases outside the gene matches. The CDR3 sequence is 15 residues long. The germline CDR1 and CDR2 sequences are SGHNT and YENEEA. CDR3 sequence: CASSYRDSNTGELFF. CDR3 bases: TGTGCCAGCAGCTACCGGGACAGCAACACCGGGGAGCTGTTTTTT.

This clone was counted only a few times. The rearrangement uses TRBV25-1 and TRBJ2-2, with D hard to call. The CDR3 spans 11 residues. Trimming left V 4 bases short and J 5 bases short, with 2 bases between. Germline V gene lookup returns CDR1 MGHDK and CDR2 SYGVNS. As DNA, the CDR3 is TGTGCCAGCAGTGGGACCGGGGAGCTGTTTTTT. It translates to CASSGTGELFF. The full variable domain, with the rest looked up from reference TRBV25-1 and TRBJ2-2, is EADIYQTPRYLVIGTGKKITLECSQTMGHDKMYWYQQDPGMELHLIHYSYGVNSTEKGDLSSESTVSRIRTEHFPLTLESARPSHTSQYLCASSGTGELFFGEGSRLTVL.

V is TRBV12-5 and J is TRBJ1-1; D is possibly TRBD1 (5 bases). The CDR3 extends over 16 amino acids. Germline CDR1 reads LGHNT; CDR2 reads FRNRAP. V lost 1 base and J lost 3, with 15 bases in between. The CDR3 nucleotides read TGTGCTAGTGGTTTGGACGAATACGGGGGGGACACTGAAGCTTTCTTT. Its protein product is CASGLDEYGGDTEAFF.

The chain couples TRBV4-1 to TRBJ1-1; 9 bases map to TRBD1. Germline CDR1 is MGHRA and CDR2 is YSYEKL. J gave up 9 bases and V 4 bases, and 9 bases lay outside the gene matches. The CDR3 covers 14 residues. CDR3 bases: TGCGCCAGCAGCCCCCCGGGGACAGGGCAAAAAGCTTTCTTT. Translation: CASSPPGTGQKAFF.

The chain uses TRBV2 and TRBJ1-2; 8 nucleotides align to TRBD1. This CDR3 is built from 16 residues. The V segment lost 5 bases and the J segment 0 bases; nucleotides outside the gene matches: 8. Germline V gene data show CDR1 as SNHLY and CDR2 as FYNNEI. The CDR3 spells CASSRITGGTNYGYTF. The DNA for the CDR3 is TGTGCCAGCAGTCGAATTACAGGGGGGACTAACTATGGCTACACCTTC.